The rows below give T cell receptor beta chains drawn from one sample of a study of CXCR3-negative and CXCR3-positive naive CD8 T cells. TCRdb re-called the 5' RACE reads; every CDR3 protein appears as one record, without DNA. Here the sample table reports 130,000 or so distinct CDR3 sequences. Sequencing used naive CXCR3- CD8+ T cells from blood. The receptors were gathered from a human donor in good health. Some clones in this sample may be carry-over from other donors' samples. Both conserved end residues are part of each CDR3.

v_call	j_call	cdr3_aa
TRBV3-1	TRBJ2-5	CASSQLPTLETQYF
TRBV12-3/TRBV12-4	TRBJ2-1	CASSQGGAPSQFF
TRBV20-1	TRBJ2-7	CSADAPTGARDYEQYF
TRBV12-5	TRBJ2-7	CASGSGASAYYEQYF
TRBV7-9	TRBJ2-5	CASSSGTSDRETQYF
TRBV29-1	TRBJ1-2	CSVEVQGASPSNYGYTF
TRBV6-6	TRBJ2-5	CASSGDSLETQYF
TRBV9	TRBJ2-5	CASSVWWSGETQYF
TRBV29-1	TRBJ2-1	CSVFRGSSYNEQFF
TRBV7-9	TRBJ2-2	CASTGPWRGLTGELFF
TRBV12-3/TRBV12-4	TRBJ2-1	CASSPTGNEQFF
TRBV19	TRBJ1-5	CASSIVLGGRQPQHF
TRBV7-6	TRBJ2-1	CASSLLLGRGHNEQFF